This T cell receptor (beta chain) was identified in a study of long-term antiretroviral therapy in people with HIV. Study outcomes and limitations: Post-treatment diversity went higher with ART but stayed below transplant donor controls.

An immunoSEQ assay, version v3.0, was performed at survey level. Sequencing aimed to cover roughly 35,000-50,000 T-cell genomes per sample. TCRdb keeps only in-frame clones here, not all; method: immunoSEQ multiplex PCR. The sample has about 24,000 clones; around four fifths are singletons. The germline V gene encodes CDR1 KGHSH and CDR2 LQKENI. The CDR3 is made up of 13 amino acids. The V end lost 3 bases, the J end lost 9 bases, and 9 bases lay between the germline ends. As regards this clone: Its target is not known.

The genes are TRBV18 and TRBJ1-6; D is ambiguous. The input for sequencing was unsorted PBMCs, taken 5.9 years after starting antiretroviral therapy. The source is a man younger than 45 with HIV. The CDR3 loop is CASSPGASSPLHF. In DNA, the CDR3 is TGTGCCAGCTCACCGGGCGCGAGTTCACCCCTCCACTTT. Combining the CDR3 with reference TRBV18 and TRBJ1-6 gives the whole variable domain NAGVMQNPRHLVRRRGQEARLRCSPMKGHSHVYWYRQLPEEGLKFMVYLQKENIIDESGMPKERFSAEFPKEGPSILRIQQVVRGDSAAYFCASSPGASSPLHFGNGTRLTVT.